This T cell receptor beta chain is from a study of cytotoxic CD8 clonotypes in ibrutinib-treated CLL. Generated by immunoSEQ multiplex PCR, the TCRdb table keeps only in-frame clones and is missing some. The sample includes 68,000 or so clones, under 70% seen only once; the top ten take approximately 5%. This CDR3 comprises 14 residues. CDR1 and CDR2 from the germline V gene are LGHNT and FRNRAP. The V and J ends lost 2 bases and 1 base respectively, with 8 bases between them. This specimen consisted of PBMCs, obtained after 12 months of ibrutinib treatment. The chain employs TRBV12-5 and TRBJ1-1; no definite D call. The TCR originated in a human donor with chronic lymphocytic leukemia. The CDR3 spells CASGLWLTNTEAFF. CDR3 bases: TGTGCTAGTGGTTTGTGGTTGACGAACACTGAAGCTTTCTTT.